This T cell receptor beta chain was sequenced during a study of cytomegalovirus exposure and HLA in healthy donors. Findings of the study overall: Most TCR beta V segments were productive about 90% or about 30% of the time in an earlier analysis. The investigators catalogued 150 to 200 TCR beta chains as cytomegalovirus-associated.

V lost 3 bases, J lost 2 bases, and 8 bases stayed unmatched. This CDR3 is 16 amino acids long. CDR1 and CDR2 from the germline V gene are SGHRS and YFSETQ. This clone was counted only a few times. Its target is unknown. Donors had nominal health at sampling but likely had unrecorded immune exposures. Primers: 60 Vbeta forward and 13 Jbeta reverse. TCRdb's copy holds only in-frame clones and misses some; the assay was immunoSEQ multiplex PCR. The table has some 250,000 clones, approximately 81% seen once. The sequence was obtained from a woman in her sixties in good health and CMV-seropositive. The chain recombines TRBV5-1 with TRBJ2-3; TRBD2 matches 8 bases. The sample taken for sequencing was PBMCs. This chain's CDR3 is CASSSGGVGTTDTQYF. CDR3 in DNA: TGCGCCAGCAGCTCGGGGGGGGTGGGCACCACAGATACGCAGTATTTT.